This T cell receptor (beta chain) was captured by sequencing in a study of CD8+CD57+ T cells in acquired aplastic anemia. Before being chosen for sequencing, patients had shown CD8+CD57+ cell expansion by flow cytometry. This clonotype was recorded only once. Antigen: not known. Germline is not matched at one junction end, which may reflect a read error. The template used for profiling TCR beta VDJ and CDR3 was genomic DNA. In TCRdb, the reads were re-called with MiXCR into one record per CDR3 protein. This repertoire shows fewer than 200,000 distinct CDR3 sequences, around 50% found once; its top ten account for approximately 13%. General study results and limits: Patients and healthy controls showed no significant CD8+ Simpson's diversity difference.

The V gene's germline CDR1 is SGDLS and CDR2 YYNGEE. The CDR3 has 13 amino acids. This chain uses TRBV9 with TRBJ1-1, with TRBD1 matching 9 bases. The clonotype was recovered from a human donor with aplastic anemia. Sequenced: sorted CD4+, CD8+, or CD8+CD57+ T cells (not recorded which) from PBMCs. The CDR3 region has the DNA TGTGCCAGCAACGTAGGGGGGACAGGGGAAGCTTTCTTT. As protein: CASNVGGTGEAFF.